Below, 6 T cell receptor beta chains from the same sample are listed, as sequenced in a study of shared clonotypes between healthy human individuals. This table comes from immunoSEQ multiplex PCR, and its TCRdb copy is limited to in-frame clones, with some not included. Here the sample spans a few million clones, over 90% being singletons. The sequenced sample consisted of naive CD4+ T cells from PBMCs. Subset denoted: CD45RA+ positively selected. The origin of the receptors is a man younger than 35 in good health. Some clones in this sample may be carry-over from other donors' samples.

The rearrangement links TRBV27 to TRBJ1-2, with 7 bases matching TRBD1. The germline V gene has CDR1 MNHEY and CDR2 SMNVEV (reference sequence). The CDR3 contains 15 residues. J was trimmed by 8 bases and V by 5 bases; bases with no gene match: 14. This chain's CDR3 is CASSARHGQVGGYTF. CDR3 nucleotides: TGTGCCAGCAGTGCAAGACACGGACAGGTTGGAGGCTACACCTTC.

The chain links TRBV20-1 to TRBJ2-2; either TRBD1 or TRBD2 may supply D (5 bases each). The V gene lost 7 bases and the J gene lost 8 bases, with 11 bases spanning the gap. This CDR3 is 11 amino acids long. Germline CDR1 reads DFQATT; CDR2 reads SNEGSKA (reference sequence). The DNA for the CDR3 is TGCAGTGTAGCAGGGAGAGGGGAGCTGTTTTTT. Residues: CSVAGRGELFF.

V usage is TRBV28 and J usage is TRBJ1-2; D possibly corresponds to TRBD1 (6 bases). Germline V gene lookup returns CDR1 MDHEN and CDR2 SYDVKM. The V and J ends lost 5 bases and 4 bases respectively, with 14 bases between them. The CDR3 extends over 14 amino acids. The CDR3 bases are TGTGCCAGCAGTAAGGCGGACAGAAGCTATGGCTACACCTTC. Protein sequence: CASSKADRSYGYTF.

The rearrangement links TRBV30 to TRBJ1-5; 9 bases match TRBD1. V was clipped by 1 base and J by 4 bases; unmatched bases: 5. The CDR3 totals 15 residues. CDR1 is GTSNPN, CDR2 SVGIG, per germline (reference sequence). The CDR3: CAWSALGQGNQPQHF. CDR3 nucleotides: TGTGCCTGGAGTGCGCTGGGACAGGGAAATCAGCCCCAGCATTTT.

The chain links TRBV7-6 to TRBJ2-2; 10 positions agree with TRBD2. CDR3 length: 20 residues. The V gene's germline CDR1 is SGHVS and CDR2 FNYEAQ. Trimming cost V 1 base and J 5 bases; bases outside gene matches: 16. DNA for the CDR3: TGTGCCAGCAGCTTAGTCGCCCTCGGGAGGGCTAGCGGGAGAACCGGGGAGCTGTTTTTT. Encoded protein: CASSLVALGRASGRTGELFF.

V and J are TRBV4-1 and TRBJ2-4, with 12 positions matching TRBD2. J gave up 1 base and V 1 base, and 5 bases lay outside the gene matches. Looked up from germline, CDR1 is MGHRA and CDR2 is YSYEKL. The CDR3 loop spans 18 amino acids. The CDR3 here is CASSQGLAGGRAKNIQYF. The CDR3, as DNA: TGCGCCAGCAGCCAAGGCCTAGCGGGAGGGCGGGCCAAAAACATTCAGTACTTC.